One and the same sample provided the 12 T cell receptor beta chains below, sequenced in a study of blood T cell repertoires in COVID-19. Profiled with immunoSEQ multiplex PCR; TCRdb holds only in-frame clones, not every one. Among 300,000 to 450,000 clones, 87% were seen once, and the ten largest hold 1.5% to 2%. The sample comprised PBMCs or T cells enriched from blood (not recorded which). The receptors were sampled from a man aged 35 to 55 in a cohort exposed to, infected with or recovered from COVID-19 (not recorded which).

The V and J genes are TRBV28 and TRBJ1-5, with D perhaps matching TRBD1 (5 bases). The CDR3 spans 14 residues. Trimming took off 5 bases at V and 0 bases at J, with 8 bases between the two ends. Germline V gene data show CDR1 as MDHEN and CDR2 as SYDVKM. The CDR3 DNA sequence: TGTGCCAGCAGTCACAGGAATAGCAATCAGCCCCAGCATTTT. Its translation: CASSHRNSNQPQHF.

This clone was observed a single time. The rearrangement joins TRBV19 to TRBJ1-2; D gene ambiguous. Looked up from germline, CDR1 is LNHDA and CDR2 is SQIVND (reference sequence). The CDR3 is made up of 15 amino acids. Trimming took 0 bases from V and 5 from J, leaving 13 bases between them. The CDR3 loop is CASSIDRGRPYGYTF. Here the CDR3 DNA reads TGTGCCAGTAGTATAGATCGAGGCAGACCGTATGGCTACACCTTC.

The chain links TRBV6-5 to TRBJ2-7; a weak D match, TRBD2 (6 bases). The CDR3 is 14 amino acids. Per the germline V gene, CDR1 is MNHEY and CDR2 is SVGAGI. The V end lost 0 bases, the J end lost 6 bases, and 12 bases lay between the germline ends. In DNA form, the CDR3 reads TGTGCCAGCAGTTACTCGAATACCGGGAGCGAGCAGTACTTC. It translates to CASSYSNTGSEQYF.

The chain carries TRBV7-6 and TRBJ2-2; D is perhaps TRBD2 (6 bases). The CDR3 sequence is 16 residues long. V was pared by 5 bases and J by 1 base, with 14 bases between. Germline V gene data show CDR1 as SGHVS and CDR2 as FNYEAQ. CDR3 sequence reads: CASSPRGGENTGELFF. The CDR3 bases are TGTGCCAGCAGCCCGCGCGGCGGGGAGAACACCGGGGAGCTGTTTTTT.

The chain combines TRBV10-3 with TRBJ2-1; no definite D call. The CDR3 contains 13 residues. Between the trimmed V and J ends, which lost 0 bases and 7 bases, there was a span of 7 bases. Germline V gene lookup returns CDR1 ENHRY and CDR2 SYGVKD. Here the CDR3 reads CAISESMTNEQFF. As DNA, the CDR3 is TGTGCCATCAGTGAGTCGATGACTAATGAGCAGTTCTTC.

This clone showed up just a few times. This sample also contains other DNA sequences that code for the same CDR3. J is TRBJ1-6 and V is TRBV12-5; no reliable D call. This CDR3 has 15 residues. The germline V gene encodes CDR1 LGHNT and CDR2 FRNRAP. The V and J ends lost 0 bases and 4 bases respectively, with 7 bases between them. Here the CDR3 DNA reads TGTGCTAGTGGTTTGGTCGCCGGTTATAATTCACCCCTCCACTTT. Protein product: CASGLVAGYNSPLHF.

CDR3 in amino acids: CASMLGGRYNQPQHF. In nucleotides, the CDR3 is TGTGCCAGCATGCTAGGTGGGAGGTACAATCAGCCCCAGCATTTT. The V call is TRBV6-5, the J call TRBJ1-5; the D is unclear. Germline V lookup: CDR1 MNHEY, CDR2 SVGAGI. This CDR3 comprises 15 residues. Between the trimmed V and J ends, which lost 7 bases and 3 bases, there was a span of 16 bases.

The chain is built from TRBV10-1 and TRBJ2-1; 12 positions match TRBD2. This CDR3 spans 19 amino acids. V shed 0 bases and J 1 base; nucleotides not matched to a gene: 7. Germline V lookup: CDR1 WNHNN, CDR2 SYGVQD (reference sequence). The CDR3 DNA reads TGCGCCAGCAGTGAGTCAGTACTAGCGGGAGGCCCTTCCTACAATGAGCAGTTCTTC. Residues: CASSESVLAGGPSYNEQFF.

The V call is TRBV15, the J call TRBJ2-7; tentatively, D is TRBD2 (5 bases). This CDR3 comprises 15 residues. Trimming took 0 bases from V and 2 from J, leaving 11 bases between them. The germline CDR1 and CDR2 sequences are LNHNV and YYDKDF (reference sequence). Here the CDR3 DNA reads TGTGCCACCAGCAGAGATAGGACTGCTGCCTACGAGCAGTACTTC. This gives the protein CATSRDRTAAYEQYF.

The chain uses TRBV7-3 and TRBJ2-2; TRBD1 matches at 10 bases. J gave up 6 bases and V 4 bases, and 5 bases lay outside the gene matches. This CDR3 has 15 amino acids. The germline V gene has CDR1 SGHTA and CDR2 FQGTGA. The CDR3 sequence: CASSYRQGAAGELFF. DNA for the CDR3: TGTGCCAGCAGCTATAGACAGGGGGCAGCCGGGGAGCTGTTTTTT.

The V gene is TRBV30, the J gene TRBJ1-4; D call uncertain. Trimming left V 5 bases short and J 7 bases short, with 8 bases between. Germline CDR1 GTSNPN, CDR2 SVGIG (reference sequence). The CDR3 is 11 amino acids. CDR3 coding DNA: TGTGCCTGGGGGAACGGTGAAAAACTGTTTTTT. As protein: CAWGNGEKLFF.

This clone was recorded a few times. The same CDR3 is also encoded by other DNA sequences in this sample. The V gene is TRBV19, the J gene TRBJ1-1; D not resolved. Germline CDR1 reads LNHDA; CDR2 reads SQIVND (reference sequence). V was pared by 4 bases and J by 1 base, with 4 bases between. The CDR3 has 12 amino acids. CDR3 loop: CASSTGNTEAFF. The CDR3, as DNA: TGTGCCAGTAGTACAGGGAACACTGAAGCTTTCTTT.